Listed below are T cell receptor beta chains from one sample, sequenced in a study of graft-versus-host responses after intestinal transplantation. TCRdb keeps only in-frame clones here, not all; method: immunoSEQ multiplex PCR. Counted here are tens of thousands of clones, 85% to 95% occurring once; the ten biggest clones make up less than 6%. The material was PBMCs, obtained roughly 760 days after a first intestinal transplant, on the day of a second. The source is a human patient who received an intestinal transplant, so some T cells may come from the graft donor. The CDR3 runs from the conserved cysteine through the conserved F or W. D genes are given only for firm matches. Clone size is not always given. Where it is, it says once, few, many or a class for expanded clones.

size: -
J: TRBJ1-2
V: TRBV9
D: -
CDR3: CASSVNRDDYGYTF
DNA: TGTGCCAGCAGCGTCAACAGGGATGACTATGGCTACACCTTC

size: -
J: TRBJ2-5
V: TRBV6-1
D: -
CDR3: CASRPRLDGETQYF
DNA: TGTGCCAGCAGGCCCCGCTTAGACGGAGAGACCCAGTACTTC

size: -
J: TRBJ1-1
V: TRBV19
D: -
CDR3: CASSTGFTEAFF
DNA: TGTGCCAGTAGTACAGGTTTCACTGAAGCTTTCTTT

size: -
J: TRBJ1-3
V: TRBV19
D: -
CDR3: CASSIDGGNTIYF
DNA: TGTGCCAGTAGTATTGACGGGGGAAACACCATATATTTT

size: -
J: TRBJ2-2
V: TRBV25-1
D: TRBD2
CDR3: CASGGLAGANTGELFF
DNA: TGTGCCAGCGGAGGACTAGCGGGCGCGAACACCGGGGAGCTGTTTTTT

size: -
J: TRBJ2-1
V: TRBV11-2
D: -
CDR3: CASSFRTGPTYNEQFF
DNA: TGTGCCAGCAGCTTCCGGACGGGGCCAACTTACAATGAGCAGTTCTTC

size: -
J: TRBJ2-7
V: TRBV5-6
D: TRBD2
CDR3: CASSPREGTYEQYF
DNA: TGTGCCAGCAGCCCCCGGGAGGGCACTTACGAGCAGTACTTC

size: -
J: TRBJ1-6
V: TRBV15
D: -
CDR3: CATTTTGSGSPLHF
DNA: TGTGCCACTACCACCACAGGGTCGGGTTCACCCCTCCACTTT

size: once
J: TRBJ2-3
V: TRBV11-1
D: -
CDR3: CASSFLAGRGAPDTQYF
DNA: TGTGCCAGCAGCTTCCTAGCGGGCAGGGGGGCACCAGATACGCAGTATTTT

size: -
J: TRBJ1-1
V: TRBV29-1
D: TRBD1
CDR3: CSGGTGETEAFF
DNA: TGCAGCGGGGGGACAGGGGAAACTGAAGCTTTCTTT

size: -
J: TRBJ2-5
V: TRBV5-1
D: -
CDR3: CASSWGDSLLYKETQYF
DNA: TGCGCCAGCAGCTGGGGGGATAGTCTTCTATATAAAGAGACCCAGTACTTC

size: -
J: TRBJ1-1
V: TRBV6-4
D: -
CDR3: CASSVGITAFF
DNA: TGTGCCAGCAGTGTGGGTATTACGGCTTTCTTT

size: -
J: TRBJ1-5
V: TRBV6-9
D: -
CDR3: CASSTGIGSNQPQHF
DNA: TGTGCCAGCAGTACAGGGATAGGTAGCAATCAGCCCCAGCATTTT

size: once
J: TRBJ2-7
V: TRBV5-1
D: -
CDR3: CASSSFPGAYEQYF
DNA: TGCGCCAGCAGCTCATTTCCGGGGGCCTACGAGCAGTACTTC

size: -
J: TRBJ1-1
V: TRBV28
D: TRBD1
CDR3: CASSLSGQGRTFF
DNA: TGTGCCAGCAGTTTATCTGGACAGGGTAGAACTTTCTTT

size: -
J: TRBJ2-7
V: TRBV5-6
D: TRBD1
CDR3: CASSYTGVIYEQYF
DNA: TGTGCCAGCAGCTACACAGGGGTTATTTACGAGCAGTACTTC

size: -
J: TRBJ1-2
V: TRBV9
D: -
CDR3: CASSVWTGPNYGYTF
DNA: TGTGCCAGCAGCGTTTGGACGGGCCCTAACTATGGCTACACCTTC

size: -
J: TRBJ1-3
V: TRBV4-2
D: TRBD1
CDR3: CASSQVGQGPDGNTIYF
DNA: TGTGCCAGCAGCCAAGTGGGACAGGGCCCAGACGGGAACACCATATATTTT

size: -
J: TRBJ2-1
V: TRBV6-1
D: TRBD1
CDR3: CASSPGQRWDEQFF
DNA: TGTGCCAGCAGTCCGGGACAGAGGTGGGATGAGCAGTTCTTC

size: -
J: TRBJ2-5
V: TRBV7-9
D: TRBD2
CDR3: CASSLTSGSPAETQYF
DNA: TGTGCCAGCAGCCTCACTAGCGGGAGTCCCGCTGAGACCCAGTACTTC

size: -
J: TRBJ2-2
V: TRBV5-4
D: -
CDR3: CASSQTEAHGELFF
DNA: TGTGCCAGCAGTCAGACGGAGGCGCACGGGGAGCTGTTTTTT

size: -
J: TRBJ2-6
V: TRBV4-1
D: -
CDR3: CASSREESGANVLTF
DNA: TGCGCCAGCAGCCGGGAGGAGAGTGGGGCCAACGTCCTGACTTTC

size: few
J: TRBJ1-5
V: TRBV12-5
D: TRBD1
CDR3: CASAPGQGGEPQHF
DNA: TGTGCTAGTGCCCCAGGACAGGGAGGGGAGCCCCAGCATTTT

size: -
J: TRBJ1-1
V: TRBV18
D: TRBD1
CDR3: CASGQGMWTEAFF
DNA: TGTGCCAGCGGACAGGGAATGTGGACTGAAGCTTTCTTT

size: -
J: TRBJ1-5
V: TRBV13
D: TRBD1
CDR3: CASSCPDRGRDQPQHF
DNA: TGTGCCAGCAGCTGTCCGGACAGGGGACGGGATCAGCCCCAGCATTTT

size: -
J: TRBJ2-5
V: TRBV11-2
D: -
CDR3: CASSLGPGKGEAQYF
DNA: TGTGCCAGCAGCTTAGGGCCAGGGAAGGGAGAGGCCCAGTACTTC

size: -
J: TRBJ2-1
V: TRBV29-1
D: -
CDR3: CSVEDLREDSYNEQFF
DNA: TGCAGCGTTGAAGATTTGAGGGAGGACTCCTACAATGAGCAGTTCTTC

size: -
J: TRBJ2-1
V: TRBV6-6
D: -
CDR3: CASTLLNEQFF
DNA: TGTGCCAGCACGCTCCTAAATGAGCAGTTCTTC

size: few
J: TRBJ2-7
V: TRBV6-5
D: -
CDR3: CASSYSSSGTYEQYF
DNA: TGTGCCAGCAGTTACTCGAGTTCAGGGACCTACGAGCAGTACTTC

size: -
J: TRBJ1-5
V: TRBV30
D: -
CDR3: CAWSGTVGSQPQHF
DNA: TGTGCCTGGAGTGGGACAGTGGGAAGTCAGCCCCAGCATTTT

size: once
J: TRBJ1-6
V: TRBV19
D: TRBD1
CDR3: CASSPPGQGVFFNSPLHF
DNA: TGTGCCAGTAGCCCCCCGGGACAGGGGGTCTTTTTCAATTCACCCCTCCACTTT

size: -
J: TRBJ2-7
V: TRBV19
D: -
CDR3: CASSTASGQVQYF
DNA: TGTGCCAGTAGTACGGCTTCGGGACAAGTGCAGTACTTC

size: -
J: TRBJ2-7
V: TRBV4-1
D: -
CDR3: CASSQETGGVSYEQYF
DNA: TGCGCCAGCAGCCAAGAGACTGGCGGGGTCTCCTACGAGCAGTACTTC

size: -
J: TRBJ2-2
V: TRBV27
D: TRBD1
CDR3: CASRMTGANTGELFF
DNA: TGTGCCAGCAGGATGACAGGGGCGAACACCGGGGAGCTGTTTTTT

size: -
J: TRBJ2-7
V: TRBV30
D: TRBD1
CDR3: CAWRGTGHYEQYF
DNA: TGTGCCTGGAGAGGGACAGGCCACTACGAGCAGTACTTC

size: -
J: TRBJ2-3
V: TRBV6-5
D: -
CDR3: CASRVAELDTQYF
DNA: TGTGCCAGCAGGGTGGCCGAGCTGGATACGCAGTATTTT

size: -
J: TRBJ2-7
V: TRBV2
D: TRBD2
CDR3: CASVEWVAGATREQYF
DNA: TGTGCCAGCGTTGAGTGGGTAGCGGGAGCGACACGGGAGCAGTACTTC

size: once
J: TRBJ2-7
V: TRBV2
D: TRBD2
CDR3: CASSQPCHGSSGRFVCYEQYF
DNA: TGTGCCAGCAGCCAACCCTGCCATGGCTCTAGCGGGAGGTTTGTGTGCTACGAGCAGTACTTC

size: -
J: TRBJ1-2
V: TRBV19
D: TRBD1
CDR3: CASTPSGGCYGYTF
DNA: TGTGCCAGTACCCCGTCAGGGGGGTGCTATGGCTACACCTTC

size: -
J: TRBJ2-3
V: TRBV7-3
D: -
CDR3: CASSLDTDTQYF
DNA: TGTGCCAGCAGCCTTGACACAGATACGCAGTATTTT

size: -
J: TRBJ2-1
V: TRBV4-1
D: TRBD2
CDR3: CASSYGTRTNEQFF
DNA: TGCGCCAGCAGCTACGGGACTAGGACCAATGAGCAGTTCTTC

size: -
J: TRBJ2-1
V: TRBV28
D: TRBD2
CDR3: CASGPRLAGNNEQFF
DNA: TGTGCCAGCGGCCCGAGACTAGCGGGTAACAATGAGCAGTTCTTC

size: -
J: TRBJ2-1
V: TRBV15
D: TRBD2
CDR3: CATSRDRWGLAGAYNEQFF
DNA: TGTGCCACCAGCAGAGATCGCTGGGGACTAGCGGGAGCCTACAATGAGCAGTTCTTC

size: -
J: TRBJ2-5
V: TRBV28
D: -
CDR3: CASSLIRVTQETQYF
DNA: TGTGCCAGCAGTTTAATTAGAGTGACTCAAGAGACCCAGTACTTC

size: -
J: TRBJ1-6
V: TRBV4-2
D: -
CDR3: CASSQVRGTLNSPLHF
DNA: TGTGCCAGCAGCCAAGTGAGGGGGACACTTAATTCACCCCTCCACTTT

size: once
J: TRBJ2-1
V: TRBV5-1
D: -
CDR3: CASQRGNEQFF
DNA: TGCGCCAGCCAACGGGGCAATGAGCAGTTCTTC

size: -
J: TRBJ2-3
V: TRBV5-1
D: -
CDR3: CASSLVGVGDTQYF
DNA: TGCGCCAGCAGCTTGGTCGGGGTCGGAGATACGCAGTATTTT

size: -
J: TRBJ2-7
V: TRBV28
D: TRBD2
CDR3: CASNPPPAGEYEQYF
DNA: TGTGCCAGCAACCCCCCCCCGGCGGGAGAATACGAGCAGTACTTC

size: once
J: TRBJ2-7
V: TRBV5-6
D: TRBD1
CDR3: CASSMGQGIRYEQYF
DNA: TGTGCCAGCAGCATGGGACAGGGAATCCGCTACGAGCAGTACTTC

size: -
J: TRBJ2-7
V: TRBV10-1
D: -
CDR3: CASSDRKGRAYEQYF
DNA: TGCGCCAGCAGTGATCGTAAGGGTCGGGCCTACGAGCAGTACTTC

size: -
J: TRBJ2-3
V: TRBV19
D: -
CDR3: CASSSYITSTDTQYF
DNA: TGTGCCAGTAGTTCGTACATCACTAGCACAGATACGCAGTATTTT

size: -
J: TRBJ2-6
V: TRBV9
D: TRBD1
CDR3: CASSVGGQASGANVLTF
DNA: TGTGCCAGCAGCGTAGGGGGACAGGCCTCTGGGGCCAACGTCCTGACTTTC

size: -
J: TRBJ2-7
V: TRBV7-2
D: TRBD2
CDR3: CASSPGLAGGSYEQYF
DNA: TGTGCCAGCAGCCCCGGACTAGCGGGAGGGTCCTACGAGCAGTACTTC

size: once
J: TRBJ2-1
V: TRBV6-4
D: -
CDR3: CASSEELVANEQFF
DNA: TGTGCCAGCAGTGAGGAGCTCGTGGCGAATGAGCAGTTCTTC

size: -
J: TRBJ2-2
V: TRBV4-2
D: -
CDR3: CASSQPEEDTGELFF
DNA: TGTGCCAGCAGCCAACCTGAGGAAGACACCGGGGAGCTGTTTTTT

size: -
J: TRBJ2-7
V: TRBV25-1
D: -
CDR3: CASSVQPFYEQYF
DNA: TGTGCCAGCAGTGTCCAACCCTTCTACGAGCAGTACTTC

size: -
J: TRBJ2-3
V: TRBV5-1
D: -
CDR3: CASSIGHTQYF
DNA: TGCGCCAGCAGCATCGGTCATACGCAGTATTTT

size: -
J: TRBJ1-1
V: TRBV28
D: -
CDR3: CASSFGQNTEAFF
DNA: TGTGCCAGCAGTTTCGGACAGAACACTGAAGCTTTCTTT